Listed here are 31 T cell receptor beta chains from one sample, sequenced in a study of blood T cell repertoires in COVID-19. Using immunoSEQ multiplex PCR, the repertoire was profiled, and TCRdb retains in-frame clones only, with some absent. The repertoire holds some 290,000 clones, with nearly 90% as singletons. Material for sequencing was peripheral blood. These TCRs come from a woman in her 40s with COVID-19, enrolled during active disease.

The rearrangement uses TRBV6-6 and TRBJ2-7; 7 nucleotides match TRBD2. V shed 5 bases, J shed 0 bases, and the junction held 10 bases outside the gene matches. The CDR3 runs 16 residues. CDR1 and CDR2 from the germline V gene are MNHNY and SVGAGI (reference sequence). CDR3 DNA sequence: TGTGCCAGCAGTCTGGGGGGAGGGGTAAGCTCCTACGAGCAGTACTTC. Its translation is CASSLGGGVSSYEQYF.

This chain connects TRBV30 to TRBJ1-2; TRBD1 might be the D (5 bases). Germline V CDR1 and CDR2: GTSNPN, SVGIG (reference sequence). This CDR3 is built from 15 residues. V was shortened by 3 bases and J by 1 base, with 15 bases between the two germline ends. In DNA, the CDR3 is TGTGCCTGGAGGCCACCGGGGGTCCGTAACTATGGCTACACCTTC. Protein: CAWRPPGVRNYGYTF.

V and J are TRBV5-6 and TRBJ1-1; 10 bases fit TRBD1. CDR1 and CDR2 from the germline V gene are SGHDT and YYEEEE. Trimming cost V 0 bases and J 5 bases; bases outside gene matches: 7. The CDR3 totals 16 residues. The CDR3 loop is CASSLEGGQGRTEAFF. The CDR3 bases are TGTGCCAGCAGCTTGGAAGGGGGACAGGGGAGAACTGAAGCTTTCTTT.

This clone was counted only a few times. The chain recombines TRBV7-8 with TRBJ2-7; a possible D gene is TRBD2 (5 bases). V was cut by 5 bases and J by 6 bases, with 14 bases left in between. The CDR3 runs 13 residues. Germline CDR1 and CDR2: SGHVS and FQNEAQ. The CDR3 nucleotides are TGTGCCAGCAGCCAGGACTCAGGCTTCGAGCAGTACTTC. Translation: CASSQDSGFEQYF.

V usage is TRBV6-5 and J usage is TRBJ2-7, with D possibly being TRBD1 (6 bases). Germline V gene sequence: CDR1 MNHEY, CDR2 SVGAGI. V lost 8 bases and J lost 4, with 18 bases in between. The length of the CDR3 is 14 residues. The DNA of the CDR3 is TGTGCCAGCGGCGAGATCGGACAGTCATACGAGCAGTACTTC. Translated: CASGEIGQSYEQYF.

About this clone itself: A much more abundant neighbour one base away suggests this may be a read error. J is TRBJ2-6 and V is TRBV6-2 or TRBV6-3, with a tentative D call TRBD1 (6 bases). Germline V lookup: CDR1 MNHEY, CDR2 SVGEGT. CDR3 length equals 16 residues. CDR3 nucleotide sequence: TGTGCCGGCAGTTACGAAGGGGGCTCTGGGGCCAACGTCCTGACTTTC. This sequence encodes CAGSYEGGSGANVLTF.

This clone was recorded only once. The rearrangement links TRBV7-2 to TRBJ1-5; D is perhaps TRBD1 (6 bases). The CDR3 length is 17 residues. Germline V gene lookup returns CDR1 SGHTA and CDR2 FQGNSA. V gave up 1 base and J gave up 3 bases, with 16 bases separating them. The CDR3 DNA is TGTGCCAGCAGCTTAGGGGGAAGGGGGTTCCCCAATCAGCCCCAGCATTTT. This codes for CASSLGGRGFPNQPQHF.

The chain is built from TRBV10-3 and TRBJ2-1, with 9 bases identical to TRBD2. The CDR3 runs 15 residues. V lost 6 bases, J lost 5 bases, and 8 bases stayed unmatched. Germline values: CDR1 ENHRY, CDR2 SYGVKD. The CDR3 coding sequence is TGTGCCATCAGACCCAGCGGGAGGCCCGACAATGAGCAGTTCTTC. Its translation is CAIRPSGRPDNEQFF.

This chain connects TRBV6-2 or TRBV6-3 to TRBJ2-2; tentatively, D is TRBD1 (5 bases). The CDR3 has 14 residues. CDR1 and CDR2 (germline): MNHEY, SVGEGT. V was clipped by 5 bases and J by 1 base, with 8 bases between them. CDR3: CASSARGNTGELFF. In nucleotides, the CDR3 is TGTGCCAGCAGTGCTAGGGGGAACACCGGGGAGCTGTTTTTT.

V is TRBV28 and J is TRBJ1-4; 10 bases match TRBD1. Germline trimming cut 5 bases from V and 7 bases from J; bases unmatched to any gene: 7. This CDR3 is built from 15 residues. Looked up from germline, CDR1 is MDHEN and CDR2 is SYDVKM. In DNA form, the CDR3 reads TGTGCCAGCAGTGAGACGACAGGGGGCAGTGAAAAACTGTTTTTT. This codes for CASSETTGGSEKLFF. The full variable domain, in which reference TRBV28 and TRBJ1-4 provide the parts outside the CDR3, is DVKVTQSSRYLVKRTGEKVFLECVQDMDHENMFWYRQDPGLGLRLIYFSYDVKMKEKGDIPEGYSVSREKKERFSLILESASTNQTSMYLCASSETTGGSEKLFFGSGTQLSVL.

A few counts support this clone. The chain uses TRBV11-2 and TRBJ2-2; D uncertain. CDR3 length: 15 amino acids. Per the germline V gene, CDR1 is SGHAT and CDR2 is FQNNGV. The germline V and J ends were trimmed by 6 bases and 4 bases, with 15 bases remaining between them. CDR3 in amino acids: CASRLVLLGTGELFF. The CDR3 DNA is TGTGCCAGCAGGCTAGTTTTGTTAGGCACCGGGGAGCTGTTTTTT. The full variable domain, completed using reference TRBV11-2 and TRBJ2-2, is EAGVAQSPRYKIIEKRQSVAFWCNPISGHATLYWYQQILGQGPKLLIQFQNNGVVDDSQLPKDRFSAERLKGVDSTLKIQPAKLEDSAVYLCASRLVLLGTGELFFGEGSRLTVL.

The chain is built from TRBV6-1 and TRBJ2-7, with D perhaps TRBD1 (6 bases). This CDR3 has 14 amino acids. V was clipped by 3 bases and J by 2 bases, with 11 bases between them. Germline V gives CDR1 MNHNS, CDR2 SASEGT. CDR3 in amino acids: CASSDRGLTYEQYF. The CDR3 nucleotides read TGTGCCAGCAGTGACAGGGGCCTTACCTACGAGCAGTACTTC.

This clone was recorded once. CDR3 DNA: TGTGCCAGCAGCGCAACAGGGGAAAACTATGGCTACACCTTC. It is translated as CASSATGENYGYTF. The chain links TRBV9 to TRBJ1-2, with 7 bases lining up with TRBD1. This CDR3 has 14 amino acids. Trimming cost V 3 bases and J 2 bases; bases outside gene matches: 4. Germline CDR1 reads SGDLS; CDR2 reads YYNGEE.

The V gene is TRBV16, the J gene TRBJ1-1; the match to TRBD1 covers 8 bases. CDR1 and CDR2 from the germline V gene are KGHSY and FQNENV. This CDR3 contains 14 residues. The J segment lost 2 bases and the V segment lost 5 bases, leaving 4 bases of the junction unmatched. CDR3 sequence (DNA): TGTGCCAGCAGCTTACAGGGGGATAACACTGAAGCTTTCTTT. Protein sequence: CASSLQGDNTEAFF.

The chain has TRBV7-8 and TRBJ2-7, with unresolved D. Trimming removed 2 bases from V and 6 bases from J, with 11 bases in between. The CDR3 has 13 residues. Looked up from germline, CDR1 is SGHVS and CDR2 is FQNEAQ. The CDR3, as DNA: TGTGCCAGCAGCTTAATTGGTTCAGGCGAGCAGTACTTC. Translating it yields CASSLIGSGEQYF. The variable domain in full, with the rest retrieved from reference TRBV7-8 and TRBJ2-7, is GAGVSQSPRYKVAKRGQDVALRCDPISGHVSLFWYQQALGQGPEFLTYFQNEAQLDKSGLPSDRFFAERPEGSVSTLKIQRTQQEDSAVYLCASSLIGSGEQYFGPGTRLTVT.

The chain is built from TRBV28 and TRBJ2-3; 9 bases line up with TRBD1. CDR3 length: 17 amino acids. Unmatched junction bases numbered 9, after V lost 3 bases and J lost 2 bases. Germline loops: CDR1 MDHEN, CDR2 SYDVKM. The CDR3 DNA reads as TGTGCCAGCAGTTTTCGGACAGGGGCAACATACACAGATACGCAGTATTTT. Translated, it gives CASSFRTGATYTDTQYF. The whole variable domain, remainder taken from reference TRBV28 and TRBJ2-3, is DVKVTQSSRYLVKRTGEKVFLECVQDMDHENMFWYRQDPGLGLRLIYFSYDVKMKEKGDIPEGYSVSREKKERFSLILESASTNQTSMYLCASSFRTGATYTDTQYFGPGTRLTVL.

V and J are TRBV6-5 and TRBJ2-7, with D possibly TRBD1 on 6 matching bases. This CDR3 contains 13 residues. Germline assignment: CDR1 MNHEY and CDR2 SVGAGI. Trimming pared 5 bases from V and 2 bases from J, leaving 10 bases between. CDR3 in amino acids: CASSTDSPYEQYF. The CDR3 coding sequence is TGTGCCAGCAGTACGGACAGTCCCTACGAGCAGTACTTC.

CDR3: CASSLDYSTDTQYF. The DNA for the CDR3 is TGTGCCAGCAGTTTAGACTATTCGACAGATACGCAGTATTTT. The J gene is TRBJ2-3, the V gene TRBV28; possible D gene TRBD2, 5 bases. The germline V gene encodes CDR1 MDHEN and CDR2 SYDVKM. The CDR3 has 14 amino acids. V was clipped by 2 bases and J by 3 bases, with 9 bases between them.

The J gene is TRBJ1-6, the V gene TRBV7-2; D gene uncertain. The V and J ends lost 5 bases and 8 bases respectively, with 16 bases between them. The CDR3 loop spans 15 amino acids. CDR1 is SGHTA and CDR2 is FQGNSA in the germline V gene. CDR3 loop: CASSPGRIGDSPLHF. Here the CDR3 DNA reads TGTGCCAGCAGCCCCGGGAGGATAGGAGATTCACCCCTCCACTTT. Full variable domain (missing parts from reference TRBV7-2 and TRBJ1-6): GAGVSQSPSNKVTEKGKDVELRCDPISGHTALYWYRQSLGQGLEFLIYFQGNSAPDKSGLPSDRFSAERTGGSVSTLTIQRTQQEDSAVYLCASSPGRIGDSPLHFGNGTRLTVT.

The chain couples TRBV7-6 to TRBJ1-3, with 7 positions matching TRBD1. V lost 6 bases to trimming and J lost 0 bases; unmatched junction nucleotides: 8. This CDR3 contains 16 residues. Germline CDR1 SGHVS, CDR2 FNYEAQ. The CDR3 reads CASSTGEGGSGNTIYF. The CDR3 region has the DNA TGTGCCAGCAGTACAGGGGAAGGTGGCTCTGGAAACACCATATATTTT.

This clone was seen just once. The chain employs TRBV19 and TRBJ2-3, with TRBD1 matching over 10 bases. V lost 10 bases and J lost 2; bases outside the gene matches: 21. CDR1 LNHDA and CDR2 SQIVND come from the germline V gene (reference sequence). The CDR3 totals 19 residues. The CDR3 is CAKTGGGPGQGTDTDTQYF. CDR3 DNA sequence: TGTGCCAAGACTGGGGGGGGACCGGGACAGGGGACCGACACAGATACGCAGTATTTT.

The chain combines TRBV28 with TRBJ1-6; no clear D gene. Trimming took 0 bases from V and 7 from J, leaving 4 bases between them. Germline V gives CDR1 MDHEN, CDR2 SYDVKM. This CDR3 comprises 13 residues. The DNA for the CDR3 is TGTGCCAGCAGTTTATGGCAGAATTCACCCCTCCACTTT. Translating gives CASSLWQNSPLHF.

This clone showed up just once. CDR3 DNA sequence: TGTGCCAGCAGCTCAGACAGGGGCTATACGCAGTATTTT. Its protein is CASSSDRGYTQYF. The V call is TRBV27, the J call TRBJ2-3; 8 bases fit TRBD1. Germline-derived CDR1 and CDR2 are MNHEY and SMNVEV (reference sequence). V lost 6 bases and J lost 7; bases outside the gene matches: 6. The CDR3 consists of 13 residues.

The chain uses TRBV4-1 and TRBJ1-6; possible D gene TRBD1, 6 bases. Per the germline V gene, CDR1 is MGHRA and CDR2 is YSYEKL. V gave up 3 bases and J gave up 9 bases, with 15 bases separating them. CDR3 length equals 15 residues. The CDR3 DNA follows: TGCGCCAGCAGCCAGAATACAGGGTTGGGTTCACCCCTCCACTTT. It yields the protein CASSQNTGLGSPLHF.

This clone came up once. The V gene is TRBV20-1, the J gene TRBJ1-5, with D tentatively TRBD1 (6 bases). CDR1 and CDR2 from the germline V gene are DFQATT and SNEGSKA (reference sequence). The CDR3 consists of 13 residues. Trimming removed 3 bases from V and 6 bases from J, with 12 bases in between. This chain's CDR3 is CSASRDKSQPQHF. CDR3 in DNA: TGCAGTGCTAGTAGGGACAAAAGTCAGCCCCAGCATTTT.

The rearrangement joins TRBV15 to TRBJ2-7, with TRBD2 matching over 9 bases. Germline V gives CDR1 LNHNV, CDR2 YYDKDF (reference sequence). V gave up 4 bases and J gave up 4 bases; unmatched junction bases: 14. The CDR3 is 17 amino acids. The CDR3 protein is CATSNKGPSGKRYEQYF. The CDR3 bases are TGTGCCACCAGCAACAAAGGCCCTAGCGGGAAAAGGTACGAGCAGTACTTC.

This sequence joins TRBV5-4 and TRBJ1-6; TRBD1 matches 11 bases. This CDR3 has 15 amino acids. The V gene's germline CDR1 is SGHNT and CDR2 YYREEE (reference sequence). The trim removed 4 bases at V and 8 bases at J, leaving 5 bases unmatched. The CDR3 protein is CASSVPGQGDSPLHF. The CDR3 nucleotides are TGTGCCAGCAGCGTCCCGGGACAGGGGGATTCACCCCTCCACTTT.

The chain links TRBV27 to TRBJ1-4; D not resolved. Germline CDR1 and CDR2: MNHEY and SMNVEV (reference sequence). V was trimmed by 4 bases and J by 7 bases, leaving 16 bases between them. The CDR3 sequence is 15 residues long. The CDR3 DNA follows: TGTGCCAGCAGTTCTTTCACCGGGGTTGTTGAAAAACTGTTTTTT. Protein: CASSSFTGVVEKLFF.

V gene TRBV7-2 combines with J gene TRBJ1-2; D is possibly TRBD1 (5 bases). The CDR3 contains 13 residues. Germline loops: CDR1 SGHTA, CDR2 FQGNSA. Trimming stripped 4 bases from V and 4 bases from J, with 10 bases between. The chain's CDR3 is CASSWDWGYGYTF. The CDR3 nucleotides read TGTGCCAGCAGCTGGGACTGGGGCTATGGCTACACCTTC. The whole variable domain, remainder taken from reference TRBV7-2 and TRBJ1-2, is GAGVSQSPSNKVTEKGKDVELRCDPISGHTALYWYRQSLGQGLEFLIYFQGNSAPDKSGLPSDRFSAERTGGSVSTLTIQRTQQEDSAVYLCASSWDWGYGYTFGSGTRLTVV.

The chain employs TRBV12-5 and TRBJ2-3; possibly TRBD1 for D (5 bases). Germline V lookup: CDR1 LGHNT, CDR2 FRNRAP. The CDR3 runs 15 residues. V was pared by 5 bases and J by 0 bases, with 12 bases between. In DNA form, the CDR3 reads TGTGCTAGTGGTCCCATAGGACAAAGCACAGATACGCAGTATTTT. It translates to CASGPIGQSTDTQYF.

This clone came up a few times. The chain is built from TRBV5-1 and TRBJ1-1, with a weak D call TRBD1 (5 bases). CDR1 is SGHRS and CDR2 is YFSETQ in the germline V gene. This CDR3 spans 15 amino acids. V was pared by 4 bases and J by 5 bases, with 18 bases between. CDR3 residues: CASSQSGWGGTEAFF. The CDR3 region has the DNA TGCGCCAGCAGCCAGTCAGGGTGGGGGGGTACTGAAGCTTTCTTT.